Listed below are T cell receptor beta chains from one sample, sequenced in a study of T cell responses to AZD1222 COVID-19 vaccine. Sequencing was performed with immunoSEQ multiplex PCR; in TCRdb, only in-frame clones are kept and a portion is missing. The sample has around 140,000 clones; about 93% are singletons. The specimen was peripheral blood, collected on day 0 of AZD1222 vaccination. The origin of the receptors is an adult in good health. Both conserved end residues are part of each CDR3.

j_gene: TRBJ1-6
v_gene: TRBV6-5
CDR3aa: CASSYSRGAHNSPLHF

j_gene: TRBJ1-2
v_gene: TRBV5-1
CDR3aa: CASSSSNYGYTF

j_gene: TRBJ2-7
v_gene: TRBV6-1
CDR3aa: CASSEVRGYEQYF

j_gene: TRBJ1-1
v_gene: TRBV25-1
CDR3aa: CASSGPAGRTEAFF

j_gene: TRBJ2-2
v_gene: TRBV6-6
CDR3aa: CASTSGSAGELFF

j_gene: TRBJ1-2
v_gene: TRBV4-1
CDR3aa: CASSPGTGNVYGYTF

j_gene: TRBJ1-3
v_gene: TRBV11-2
CDR3aa: CASSSSPTGYGNTIYF

j_gene: TRBJ2-2
v_gene: TRBV2
CDR3aa: CASRTGGWIGELFF

j_gene: TRBJ1-1
v_gene: TRBV7-9
CDR3aa: CASSPPTGARDTEAFF

j_gene: TRBJ2-7
v_gene: TRBV12-3/TRBV12-4
CDR3aa: CASSLGTANEQYF

j_gene: TRBJ2-1
v_gene: TRBV27
CDR3aa: CASPPILGGRSYNEQFF

j_gene: TRBJ2-1
v_gene: TRBV6-2/TRBV6-3
CDR3aa: CASSSSGGRYNEQFF

j_gene: TRBJ1-3
v_gene: TRBV15
CDR3aa: CATSTRIPSGNTIYF

j_gene: TRBJ1-3
v_gene: TRBV30
CDR3aa: CAWSVTGNTIYF

j_gene: TRBJ1-5
v_gene: TRBV6-5
CDR3aa: CASSDSGRVDQPQHF

j_gene: TRBJ1-3
v_gene: TRBV7-7
CDR3aa: CASSLGRAPGQGFGNTIYF

j_gene: TRBJ1-2
v_gene: TRBV2
CDR3aa: CASSGQSLGYTF

j_gene: TRBJ1-2
v_gene: TRBV19
CDR3aa: CASSRQGTNYGYTF